The entry below gives a single TCR beta chain sequence along with its context. The sample belongs to a study of neurological immune-mediated disorders. Unmatched junction bases numbered 16, after V lost 4 bases and J lost 1 base. Germline V gene lookup returns CDR1 DFQATT and CDR2 SNEGSKA (reference sequence). This CDR3 has 18 amino acids. TCRdb passed the 5' RACE reads through MiXCR, listing each CDR3 protein once. The repertoire holds fewer than 65,000 distinct CDR3 sequences, with about a tenth as singletons. The rearrangement uses TRBV20-1 and TRBJ2-3, with 8 nucleotides matching TRBD1. This sequence was found in a man in his sixties or seventies with HTLV-1-associated myelopathy (HAM/TSP). Sequencing was performed on PBMCs. In DNA form, the CDR3 reads TGCAGTGCTACTACACTTAACACCGGGACAGGACGCACAGATACGCAGTATTTT. Its protein is CSATTLNTGTGRTDTQYF.